This TCR beta chain was captured in a study of blood T cell repertoires in COVID-19 (TCRdb year 2020). Describing the broader study: Samples from collaborators originated in the United States, Italy and Spain and spanned both the acute and convalescent phases of COVID-19. The material from the prospective study consisted of cDNA or gDNA derived from T cells, B-cell-depleted T cells, or PBMCs. The dataset comprised deeply sampled blood TCRbeta repertoires from subjects exposed to, actively infected with, or recovered from COVID-19. The repertoires were released in a freely available public database meant as a resource for research on the immune response to SARS-CoV-2. Samples came from the ongoing ImmuneRACE study (first 160 participants) plus 1,254 subjects from 6 global collaborators. The sample metadata nearly always contained a de-identified subject ID, COVID-19 status, age in years and sex. Where HLA class I and class II types were available, the types were taken from metadata supplied by the sample provider, not from assay-based typing.

As regards this clone: No antigen is known for it. No quality values exist for individual bases; no much larger clone is one base distant.

TCRbeta CDR3 regions were amplified from genomic DNA using the immunoSEQ Assay, a bias-controlled multiplex PCR. In the source study's methods: The number of nucleated cells in each sample was estimated from the amplification of reference gene primers within the assay. To quantify the absolute abundance of each unique TCRbeta CDR3 rearrangement, sequence reads were collapsed and filtered. For each sample, productive Simpson clonality was calculated as the square root of Simpson's diversity index across productive rearrangements. TCRdb mirrors the immuneACCESS table, restricted to in-frame sequences. Some clones are absent from its copies; in checked studies, under half trace to an unresolved V gene, and the reason for the others is unknown. The D gene and trimming were derived from the DNA, and the V and J assignments and clone size from that table. Counted in this sample were some 150,000 clones; over 65% of them appeared once. The ten largest clones capture roughly 1.7% of the sample.

The paper's findings and limits, for the study overall: How much clinical and demographic metadata was included differed by source and by participant, and the metadata was provided uncurated.

The collaborating institutions used their own protocols to collect whole blood in K2EDTA tubes. For TCRbeta analysis, collaborator samples were shipped as frozen whole blood, as isolated PBMCs, or as DNA extracted from either sample type. The CDR3 goes from the cysteine to the phenylalanine over 15 residues. Just the 45-base CDR3 DNA is kept, in frame starting at base 1. The germline V gene supplies CDR1 MDHEN and CDR2 SYDVKM. V is shortened by 5 bases, J by 0 bases, and the region joining them spans 12 bases. This TCR was sampled from an elderly man with acute or convalescent COVID-19. The chain uses TRBV28 and TRBJ2-3; TRBD2 is a weak D gene call, 5 bases matching. Material for sequencing was peripheral blood. The bases are TGTGCCAGCAGTCCTTTAGCGCTTAGCACAGATACGCAGTATTTT. This codes for CASSPLALSTDTQYF.